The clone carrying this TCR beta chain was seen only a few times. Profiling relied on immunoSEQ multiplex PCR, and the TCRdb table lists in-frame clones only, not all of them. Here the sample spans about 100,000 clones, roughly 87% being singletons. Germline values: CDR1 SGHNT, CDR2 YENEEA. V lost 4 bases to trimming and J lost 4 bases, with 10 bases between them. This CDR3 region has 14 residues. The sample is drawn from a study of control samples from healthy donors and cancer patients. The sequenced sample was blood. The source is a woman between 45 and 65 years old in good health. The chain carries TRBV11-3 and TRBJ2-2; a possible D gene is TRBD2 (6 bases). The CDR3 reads CASSYTRGTGELFF. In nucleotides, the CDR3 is TGTGCCAGCAGCTACACGCGGGGCACCGGGGAGCTGTTTTTT.